This T cell receptor (beta chain) comes out of a study of CD8+ T cells in alopecia areata. Of note for this clone: Its cognate antigen is unknown.

Germline-derived CDR1 and CDR2 are SQVTM and ANQGSEA. This CDR3 is built from 12 residues. Trimming shortened V by 3 bases and J by 6 bases, and 11 bases separated the two germline ends. General study results and limits: Scalp specimens additionally yield sequences from normal skin's resident alphabeta T cells. In patients, TCRs were shared less clearly than in mice, and HLA may possibly be involved. Normal scalp showed lower clonality than lesional scalp, especially alopecia totalis/universalis.

Punch biopsies of lesional scalp, plus peripheral blood, were taken from alopecia areata patients. RNA was extracted and reverse transcribed into cDNA as the sequencing template. The method was immunoSEQ multiplex PCR; TCRdb's version includes in-frame clones alone and lacks a portion of them. The repertoire holds about 110,000 clones, with approximately 61% as singletons. The origin of this receptor is a human donor with alopecia areata. The sample was NKG2D-low CD8+ T cells sorted from blood. The gene calls are TRBV29-1 and TRBJ1-1; D is possibly TRBD1 (5 bases). The CDR3 sequence is CSVDEGDPEAFF. The CDR3 DNA reads as TGCAGCGTTGACGAAGGGGACCCTGAAGCTTTCTTT. Full variable domain (outside the CDR3, taken from reference TRBV29-1 and TRBJ1-1): SAVISQKPSRDICQRGTSLTIQCQVDSQVTMMFWYRQQPGQSLTLIATANQGSEATYESGFVIDKFPISRPNLTFSTLTVSNMSPEDSSIYLCSVDEGDPEAFFGQGTRLTVV.